These T cell receptor beta chains were read from a single sample in a study of shared clonotypes between healthy human individuals. Sequencing was performed with immunoSEQ multiplex PCR; in TCRdb, only in-frame clones are kept and a portion is missing. Of some 2,000,000 clones listed, over 85% are singletons. Material: naive CD4+ T cells sorted from blood. These receptors were obtained from a man aged 18 to 30 in good health. The CDR3 runs from the conserved cysteine through the conserved F or W. D genes are given only for firm matches. Size is omitted from some rows. Given values are once, few, many or a class for expanded clones.

TRBJ2-7,NA,TRBD1,TRBV28,CASSTSGTGGYEQYF,TGTGCCAGCAGTACCTCCGGGACAGGGGGGTACGAGCAGTACTTC
TRBJ2-4,NA,NA,TRBV7-8,CASSLYLAKNIQYF,TGTGCCAGCAGCTTGTACCTAGCCAAAAACATTCAGTACTTC
TRBJ2-1,NA,NA,TRBV4-3,CASSQGNGYNEQFF,TGCGCCAGCAGCCAAGGAAACGGCTACAATGAGCAGTTCTTC
TRBJ2-5,NA,NA,TRBV25-1,CASRGVQETQYF,TGTGCCAGCAGAGGGGTTCAGGAGACCCAGTACTTC
TRBJ1-5,once,NA,TRBV19,CASRPRGFEKSNQPQHF,TGTGCCAGTAGGCCCAGGGGATTCGAGAAAAGCAATCAGCCCCAGCATTTT
TRBJ2-2,NA,NA,TRBV9,CASSSSGLSNTGELFF,TGTGCCAGCAGCTCCAGTGGGCTCTCGAACACCGGGGAGCTGTTTTTT
TRBJ2-7,once,TRBD1,TRBV27,CASNLMGQGNNEQYF,TGTGCCAGCAATTTGATGGGACAGGGGAACAACGAGCAGTACTTC
TRBJ1-1,NA,NA,TRBV9,CASSVVGTGNTEAFF,TGTGCCAGCAGCGTAGTCGGAACAGGGAACACTGAAGCTTTCTTT
TRBJ1-6,few,NA,TRBV14,CASSQDRAFNSPLHF,TGTGCCAGCAGCCAAGATCGAGCATTTAATTCACCCCTCCACTTT
TRBJ2-1,NA,TRBD2,TRBV6-1,CASSATFQRGQFF,TGTGCCAGCAGTGCGACCTTCCAGCGGGGGCAGTTCTTC
TRBJ2-4,NA,TRBD2,TRBV7-3,CASSSLAGDIQYF,TGTGCCAGCAGCTCCCTAGCGGGGGACATTCAGTACTTC
TRBJ2-1,NA,NA,TRBV27,CASSPTGNEQFF,TGTGCCAGCAGTCCAACAGGGAATGAGCAGTTCTTC
TRBJ2-7,once,NA,TRBV10-3,CAITSTATYEQYF,TGTGCCATCACTTCGACAGCAACCTACGAGCAGTACTTC
TRBJ2-7,NA,NA,TRBV1,CTSSGLRETREQYF,TGCACCAGCAGCGGTTTACGGGAGACGAGGGAGCAGTACTTC
TRBJ2-1,once,TRBD2,TRBV7-8,CASSSIGLAGPNEQFF,TGTGCCAGCAGCTCGATTGGACTAGCGGGACCCAATGAGCAGTTCTTC
TRBJ2-5,NA,TRBD2,TRBV7-2,CASRPAGGLTETQYF,TGTGCCAGCAGACCAGCGGGAGGGCTTACGGAGACCCAGTACTTC
TRBJ2-7,NA,TRBD1,TRBV6-5,CASSYEGTGAYEQYF,TGTGCCAGCAGTTACGAAGGGACAGGGGCCTACGAGCAGTACTTC
TRBJ1-2,NA,NA,TRBV10-1,CASSKQANYGYTF,TGCGCCAGCAGTAAACAGGCGAACTATGGCTACACCTTC
TRBJ1-4,NA,TRBD1,TRBV6-1,CASRSDRALNEKLFF,TGTGCCAGCAGGTCAGACAGGGCGCTTAATGAAAAACTGTTTTTT
TRBJ1-2,NA,TRBD1,TRBV5-4,CASSSPGTGARYFGYTF,TGTGCCAGCAGCTCACCCGGGACAGGGGCCAGGTATTTCGGGTACACCTTC
TRBJ2-1,NA,TRBD2,TRBV9,CASSVKAGGTDNEQFF,TGTGCCAGCAGCGTTAAGGCGGGGGGCACAGACAATGAGCAGTTCTTC
TRBJ2-7,NA,NA,TRBV11-2,CASSSLPRGYEQYF,TGTGCCAGCAGCTCCTTGCCCCGGGGCTACGAGCAGTACTTC
TRBJ1-5,NA,TRBD1,TRBV2,CASGTVNQPQHF,TGTGCCAGCGGGACAGTCAATCAGCCCCAGCATTTT
TRBJ2-7,NA,NA,TRBV5-4,CASSFRGIGIYEQYF,TGTGCCAGCAGCTTCAGGGGAATAGGAATCTACGAGCAGTACTTC